This paragraph covers one T cell receptor beta chain sequence. The CDR3 extends over 15 amino acids. Trimming removed 1 base from V and 1 base from J, with 10 bases in between. Germline lookup yields CDR1 MNHEY and CDR2 SMNVEV (reference sequence). This entry belongs to a study of siplizumab effects on memory and regulatory T cells. Assays were performed on approximately 1.1 x 10^5 TCR templates per sample. Data came from immunoSEQ multiplex PCR; TCRdb stores just in-frame clones and leaves some out. The table includes roughly 70,000 clones, 90% to 95% detected once. Sequenced: CD8+ T cells sorted from blood. This TCR derives from a human donor in good health. The chain has TRBV27 and TRBJ1-1; tentatively, D is TRBD1 (5 bases). CDR3 protein: CASSLYEGKNTEAFF. In nucleotides, the CDR3 is TGTGCCAGCAGTTTATATGAGGGGAAGAACACTGAAGCTTTCTTT.